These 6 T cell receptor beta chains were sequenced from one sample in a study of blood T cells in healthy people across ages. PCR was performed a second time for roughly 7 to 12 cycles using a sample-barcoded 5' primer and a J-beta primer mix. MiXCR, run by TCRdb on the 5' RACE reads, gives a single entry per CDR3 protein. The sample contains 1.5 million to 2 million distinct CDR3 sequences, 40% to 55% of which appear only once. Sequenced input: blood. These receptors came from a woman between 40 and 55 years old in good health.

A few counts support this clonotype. The DNA for the CDR3 is TGTGCCAGCAGCCCCCACGGGACAGGTTCCGAGCAGTACTTC. Translating it yields CASSPHGTGSEQYF. The rearrangement joins TRBV12-3 or TRBV12-4 to TRBJ2-7; 8 positions agree with TRBD1. J was trimmed by 6 bases and V by 6 bases; bases with no gene match: 10. This CDR3 is built from 14 residues.

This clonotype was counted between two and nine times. CDR3 in amino acids: CASSRYEYDEQFF. The CDR3 region has the DNA TGTGCCAGCAGCCGATATGAATATGATGAGCAGTTCTTC. The gene calls are TRBV3-1 and TRBJ2-1; D not certain. Germline V gene lookup returns CDR1 LGHDT and CDR2 YNNKEL (reference sequence). This CDR3 spans 13 amino acids. V lost 4 bases and J 8 bases, leaving 12 bases between the germline ends.

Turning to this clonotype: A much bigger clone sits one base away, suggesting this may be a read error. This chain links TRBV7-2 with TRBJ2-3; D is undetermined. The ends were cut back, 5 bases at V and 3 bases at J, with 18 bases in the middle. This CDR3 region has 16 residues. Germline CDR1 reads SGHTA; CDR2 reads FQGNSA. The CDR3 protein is CASSPLTGSMTDTQYF. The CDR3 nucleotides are TGTGCCAGCAGCCCCCTAACTGGATCCATGACAGATACGCAGTATTTT.

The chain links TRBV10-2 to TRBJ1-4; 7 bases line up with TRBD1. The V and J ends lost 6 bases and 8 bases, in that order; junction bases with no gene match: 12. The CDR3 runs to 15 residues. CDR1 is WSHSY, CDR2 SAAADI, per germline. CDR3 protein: CASSPTETGNEKLFF. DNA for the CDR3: TGCGCCAGCAGCCCTACGGAGACAGGGAACGAAAAACTGTTTTTT.

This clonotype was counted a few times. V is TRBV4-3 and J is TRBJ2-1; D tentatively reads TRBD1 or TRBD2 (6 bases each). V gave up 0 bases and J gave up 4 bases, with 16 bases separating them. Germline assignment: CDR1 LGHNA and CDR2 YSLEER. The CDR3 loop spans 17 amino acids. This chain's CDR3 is CASSQEGVGGAYNEQFF. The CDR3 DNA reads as TGCGCCAGCAGCCAAGAGGGGGTCGGGGGCGCTTACAATGAGCAGTTCTTC.

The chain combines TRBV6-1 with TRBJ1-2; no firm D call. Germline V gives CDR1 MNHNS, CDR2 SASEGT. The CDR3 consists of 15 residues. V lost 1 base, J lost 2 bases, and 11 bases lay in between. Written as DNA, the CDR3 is TGTGCCAGCAGTGAAGTGGCCAGGAAAAACTATGGCTACACCTTC. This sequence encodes CASSEVARKNYGYTF.